This T cell receptor (beta chain) was sequenced during a study of CD8+CD57+ T cells in acquired aplastic anemia. Findings of the study overall: Around 27 CD8+ CDR3 sequences occurred in both the patients and the controls.

Turning to this clonotype: Its antigen is unknown.

The CDR3 length is 13 residues. The V end was cut by 4 bases, the J end by 4 bases, with 13 bases between. Germline-derived CDR1 and CDR2 are DFQATT and SNEGSKA (reference sequence). By flow cytometry, patients selected for sequencing had shown an expansion of CD8+CD57+ cells. Genomic DNA acted as the template from which TCR beta VDJ combination and CDR3 sequence profiling were carried out. TCRdb processed the reads anew with MiXCR; each CDR3 protein has one entry. This table has some 170,000 distinct CDR3 sequences, roughly 65% appearing once. This receptor was identified in a human donor with aplastic anemia. V usage is TRBV20-1 and J usage is TRBJ1-2; tentative D call: TRBD1 (5 bases). The sample consisted of sorted CD4+, CD8+, or CD8+CD57+ T cells (not recorded which) from PBMCs. The CDR3 DNA reads as TGCAGTGCTAAGGCAGGGTGGGGCTATGGCTACACCTTC. This codes for CSAKAGWGYGYTF.